This TCR beta chain stems from a study of T-cell reconstitution after alpha-beta-depleted transplantation in children. Findings and limits, study-wide: In patients about two months after transplant, alpha-beta T cells reportedly arose from several hundred expanded graft clones. T-cell counts and diversity at one year post-transplant came mainly from newly produced T cells. Recipient T cells and thymic progenitors that survived gave rise to the high TCRbeta diversity observed at day 60 in some patients.

A word on this clonotype: Its antigen is not known.

As it was prepared, the TCRbeta library received unique molecular identifiers. MiXCR, applied by TCRdb to the PCR reads, yields one record per CDR3 protein. The table records fewer than 500,000 distinct CDR3 sequences, roughly 43% of them present only once. Sample: PBMCs, taken before TCRalphabeta/CD19-depleted stem cell transplant. The TCR was taken from a girl aged 2 to 9 with aplastic anemia, due to receive a stem cell transplant.

In nucleotides, the CDR3 is TGCAGCGTAACGAGGGGGCTATACGAGCAGTACTTC. This sequence encodes CSVTRGLYEQYF. The chain is built from TRBV29-1 and TRBJ2-7, with 7 bases identical to TRBD1. The CDR3 runs to 12 residues. The V gene end was trimmed by 6 bases and the J gene end by 4 bases; junction bases not matched to a gene: 6. CDR1 and CDR2 (germline): SQVTM, ANQGSEA.